One T cell receptor beta chain is described in this entry. Its specificity is not known. Profiling relied on immunoSEQ multiplex PCR, and the TCRdb table lists in-frame clones only, not all of them. The sample holds about 6,000 clones, just under 75% seen once. These data come from a study of T cell therapy after organ transplantation. Across the study: T cell doses, up to 6, came every 2 weeks; follow-up lasted 25 to 35 weeks. Across 2 to 6 intravenous infusions, patients got a median of 1.92 x 10^8 CMV-specific T cells. Overall study findings and caveats: Nonresponders had marked pretherapy clonal expansions and little post-therapy change. Post-therapy reconstitution appeared to include transferred and endogenous clonotypes.

Documented time point: 4-8 weeks after completion of therapy. Trimming cost V 6 bases and J 5 bases; bases outside gene matches: 8. Germline CDR1 MDHEN, CDR2 SYDVKM. The CDR3 is 14 amino acids. The source was CD8+ T cells from blood, collected after autologous CMV-specific T cell therapy. J is TRBJ2-7 and V is TRBV28, with 9 bases lining up with TRBD2. This sequence was found in a human patient who had received a solid organ transplant and had CMV disease. Some T cells may have originated in the graft donor. CDR3 sequence: CASRIAGVYDEQYF. In nucleotides, the CDR3 is TGTGCCAGCAGGATAGCGGGAGTTTACGACGAGCAGTACTTC.